This T cell receptor beta chain was obtained from a study of identical twins' blood T cells. Trimming took off 2 bases at V and 13 bases at J, with 11 bases between the two ends. From germline, CDR1 is SNHLY and CDR2 FYNNEI. The CDR3 covers 11 residues. TCR cDNA libraries came from RNA via a modified published protocol. In TCRdb, the 5' RACE reads were re-called with MiXCR into one record per CDR3 protein. Seen here are fewer than 450,000 distinct CDR3 sequences, around 30% observed once, and the top ten hold roughly 6.1%. The origin of this receptor is a woman between 18 and 50 years old in good health. This chain uses TRBV2 with TRBJ1-2; D is ambiguous. The specimen sequenced was PBMCs. CDR3 sequence reads: CASSESRAPTF. CDR3 nucleotide sequence: TGTGCCAGCAGTGAAAGTAGGGCACCCACCTTC.